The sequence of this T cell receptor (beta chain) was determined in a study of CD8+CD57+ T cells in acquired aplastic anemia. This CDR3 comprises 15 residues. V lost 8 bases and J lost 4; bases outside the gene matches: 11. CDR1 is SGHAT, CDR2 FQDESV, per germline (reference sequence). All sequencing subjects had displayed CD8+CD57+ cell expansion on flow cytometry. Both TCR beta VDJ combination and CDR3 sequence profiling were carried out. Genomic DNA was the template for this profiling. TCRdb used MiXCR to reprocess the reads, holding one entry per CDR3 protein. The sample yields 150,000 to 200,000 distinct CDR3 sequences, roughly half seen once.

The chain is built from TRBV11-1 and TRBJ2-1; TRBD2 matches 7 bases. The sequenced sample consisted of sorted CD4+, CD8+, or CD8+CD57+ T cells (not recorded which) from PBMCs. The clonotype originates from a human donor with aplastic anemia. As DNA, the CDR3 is TGTGCCAGCGGCGATGGGGAGGGAATGTACAATGAGCAGTTCTTC. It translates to CASGDGEGMYNEQFF.